The 22 T cell receptor beta chains given below trace back to one sample, sequenced in a study of cytomegalovirus exposure and HLA in healthy donors. In the PCR, 60 Vbeta and 13 Jbeta primers were used. Measured with immunoSEQ multiplex PCR; TCRdb has only the in-frame clones, and not every one. The sample has roughly 200,000 clones. The sequenced sample was PBMCs. The receptors were sampled from a man aged 25-40 years in good health and CMV-seronegative.

V usage is TRBV5-1 and J usage is TRBJ2-1; D perhaps matches TRBD2 (5 bases). V gave up 2 bases and J gave up 2 bases, with 14 bases separating them. Germline V lookup: CDR1 SGHRS, CDR2 YFSETQ. CDR3 length: 16 residues. The CDR3 DNA sequence: TGCGCCAGCAGCTTAGGAGACTACTCAGCCTACAATGAGCAGTTCTTC. Translation: CASSLGDYSAYNEQFF.

The J gene is TRBJ2-7, the V gene TRBV6-5; a weak D match, TRBD2 (5 bases). CDR3 length: 15 residues. Germline V gene sequence: CDR1 MNHEY, CDR2 SVGAGI. V was trimmed by 0 bases and J by 5 bases, leaving 14 bases between them. The CDR3 loop is CASSYSRSGFHEQYF. CDR3 nucleotides: TGTGCCAGCAGTTACTCGAGGTCGGGGTTCCACGAGCAGTACTTC.

The V and J genes are TRBV25-1 and TRBJ2-5; maybe TRBD1 (5 bases). The CDR3 extends over 14 amino acids. Trimming shortened V by 5 bases and J by 2 bases, and 12 bases separated the two germline ends. Germline loops: CDR1 MGHDK, CDR2 SYGVNS. CDR3: CASSTPTDQETQYF. CDR3 bases: TGTGCCAGCAGTACCCCGACAGATCAAGAGACCCAGTACTTC.

The chain links TRBV7-2 to TRBJ1-2, with no clear D. CDR1 and CDR2 (germline): SGHTA, FQGNSA. Trimming left V 1 base short and J 5 bases short, with 5 bases between. This CDR3 spans 12 amino acids. The DNA of the CDR3 is TGTGCCAGCAGCTTAGAACAGTATGGCTACACCTTC. As protein: CASSLEQYGYTF.

The CDR3 coding sequence is TGTGCCAGCAGTTTACCGACAGGCTCTGGGGCCAACGTCCTGACTTTC. Encoded protein: CASSLPTGSGANVLTF. The rearrangement uses TRBV28 and TRBJ2-6; possibly TRBD1 for D (6 bases). Looked up from germline, CDR1 is MDHEN and CDR2 is SYDVKM. This CDR3 is 16 amino acids long. With 2 bases removed from V and 0 bases from J, the gap between germline ends came to 8 bases.

Concerning this clone: The same CDR3 arises from other DNA sequences in this sample as well. V usage is TRBV30 and J usage is TRBJ1-6; possible D gene TRBD1, 5 bases. The CDR3 has 13 amino acids. The ends were cut back, 3 bases at V and 10 bases at J, with 13 bases in the middle. Per the germline V gene, CDR1 is GTSNPN and CDR2 is SVGIG (reference sequence). The CDR3: CAWRTQAPSPLHF. The CDR3 nucleotides are TGTGCCTGGAGGACACAGGCACCCTCACCCCTCCACTTT. The entire variable domain, with the rest obtained from reference TRBV30 and TRBJ1-6, is as follows: SQTIHQWPATLVQPVGSPLSLECTVEGTSNPNLYWYRQAAGRGLQLLFYSVGIGQISSEVPQNLSASRPQDRQFILSSKKLLLSDSGFYLCAWRTQAPSPLHFGNGTRLTVT.

The CDR3 loop is CASSPLQSGSGRTNEQFF. The CDR3 region has the DNA TGTGCCAGCTCACCACTCCAGTCCGGCAGCGGGAGAACGAATGAGCAGTTCTTC. The chain joins TRBV18 to TRBJ2-1; 8 bases align to TRBD2. Germline trimming cut 1 base from V and 7 bases from J; bases unmatched to any gene: 15. The germline V gene encodes CDR1 KGHSH and CDR2 LQKENI. The CDR3 is 18 amino acids.

This chain joins TRBV5-1 and TRBJ1-4; 9 bases are a match to TRBD1. V trimming: 4 bases; J trimming: 6 bases; junction bases outside the gene matches: 4. CDR3 length: 14 residues. Germline values: CDR1 SGHRS, CDR2 YFSETQ. CDR3: CASSPRTGDEKLFF. The DNA of the CDR3 is TGCGCCAGCAGCCCTCGGACAGGGGATGAAAAACTGTTTTTT.

CDR3 sequence reads: CASSKLAGSYNEQFF. The CDR3 bases are TGTGCCAGCAGCAAACTAGCGGGAAGTTACAATGAGCAGTTCTTC. V and J are TRBV7-7 and TRBJ2-1; 10 bases are shared with TRBD2. Germline V lookup: CDR1 SSHAT, CDR2 FNYEAQ (reference sequence). The CDR3 sequence is 15 residues long. Unmatched junction bases numbered 5, after V lost 5 bases and J lost 4 bases.

The chain has TRBV27 and TRBJ2-7; no reliable D call. Germline V gives CDR1 MNHEY, CDR2 SMNVEV (reference sequence). Trimming pared 10 bases from V and 2 bases from J, leaving 9 bases between. The CDR3 runs 11 residues. CDR3 in amino acids: CATSRAYEQYF. The CDR3 DNA is TGTGCCACCTCAAGAGCCTACGAGCAGTACTTC.

This chain connects TRBV2 to TRBJ1-1, with D possibly being TRBD1 (6 bases). The V and J ends lost 4 bases and 0 bases respectively, with 15 bases between them. The CDR3 consists of 16 residues. CDR1 is SNHLY and CDR2 is FYNNEI in the germline V gene. The CDR3, as DNA: TGTGCCAGCAGTGGGTTGAGGGGACACTTGAACACTGAAGCTTTCTTT. Its translation is CASSGLRGHLNTEAFF.

The chain links TRBV30 to TRBJ2-5, with a tentative D call TRBD1 (6 bases). The germline V gene has CDR1 GTSNPN and CDR2 SVGIG (reference sequence). V was trimmed by 0 bases and J by 5 bases, leaving 10 bases between them. The CDR3 consists of 13 residues. The DNA for the CDR3 is TGTGCCTGGAGTGTACAGGGAGTGGAGACCCAGTACTTC. Protein: CAWSVQGVETQYF.

The chain combines TRBV9 with TRBJ1-1, with 9 bases matching TRBD1. After removal of 2 bases from V and 4 bases from J, the junction contained 6 bases not matched to a gene. The length of the CDR3 is 15 residues. Germline-derived CDR1 and CDR2 are SGDLS and YYNGEE. The CDR3, as DNA: TGTGCCAGCAGCGTGGACAGGGGAACGAGCACTGAAGCTTTCTTT. Its translation: CASSVDRGTSTEAFF.

V gene TRBV5-4 combines with J gene TRBJ1-4; TRBD1 aligns across 7 bases. V lost 4 bases and J lost 5; bases outside the gene matches: 8. The germline V gene encodes CDR1 SGHNT and CDR2 YYREEE (reference sequence). The length of the CDR3 is 15 residues. CDR3 DNA sequence: TGTGCCAGCAGCCCTCGACAGGGAACGAATGAAAAACTGTTTTTT. It is translated as CASSPRQGTNEKLFF.

The chain has TRBV28 and TRBJ1-2; D is possibly TRBD1 (6 bases). Germline V gene lookup returns CDR1 MDHEN and CDR2 SYDVKM. The CDR3 is made up of 13 amino acids. The V and J ends lost 10 bases and 0 bases respectively, with 12 bases between them. The CDR3 DNA is TGTGCCACCGGACAGACAACTAACTATGGCTACACCTTC. Translation gives CATGQTTNYGYTF.

The CDR3 loop is CASSKGLSNTEAFF. CDR3 bases: TGCGCCAGCAGCAAGGGACTCTCGAACACTGAAGCTTTCTTT. The chain employs TRBV10-1 and TRBJ1-1; D might be TRBD1 (5 bases). With 6 bases removed from V and 1 base from J, the gap between germline ends came to 12 bases. CDR3 size: 14 residues. Germline-derived CDR1 and CDR2 are WNHNN and SYGVQD (reference sequence).

The chain is built from TRBV18 and TRBJ2-5, with D possibly being TRBD1 (6 bases). The J call could be wrong; TRBJ2-7 is a better fit for the DNA end. CDR1 and CDR2 (germline): KGHSH, LQKENI. The CDR3 has 15 residues. CDR3 sequence (DNA): TGTGCCAGCTCACCACCGCGAGGGGGTCCCTACGAGCAGTACTTC. Translated: CASSPPRGGPYEQYF.

The rearrangement links TRBV7-8 to TRBJ2-1; D might be TRBD1 (5 bases). There are 16 residues in the CDR3. Trimming pared 3 bases from V and 6 bases from J, leaving 18 bases between. Germline-derived CDR1 and CDR2 are SGHVS and FQNEAQ. The CDR3 loop is CASSFVGRASINEQFF. DNA for the CDR3: TGTGCCAGCAGCTTTGTGGGCAGGGCCTCAATCAATGAGCAGTTCTTC.

This chain connects TRBV7-6 to TRBJ2-2; 10 positions match TRBD2. V was clipped by 1 base and J by 0 bases; unmatched bases: 5. Germline loops: CDR1 SGHVS, CDR2 FNYEAQ. This CDR3 is built from 18 residues. The CDR3 loop reads CASSLELSGGPNTGELFF. The CDR3 DNA follows: TGTGCCAGCAGCTTAGAGCTTAGCGGGGGGCCGAACACCGGGGAGCTGTTTTTT.

The rearrangement joins TRBV7-6 to TRBJ2-5, with D perhaps matching TRBD1 (6 bases). The DNA end is a closer match to TRBJ2-7, so the J assignment may be wrong. Germline CDR1 is SGHVS and CDR2 is FNYEAQ. There are 14 residues in the CDR3. Here the CDR3 reads CASSLDARGAEQYF. CDR3 DNA sequence: TGTGCCAGCAGCTTAGACGCCAGGGGTGCCGAGCAGTACTTC.

This chain's CDR3 is CASSQPSRAAGGQRYSNQPQHF. The CDR3 nucleotides read TGCGCCAGCAGCCAACCGAGCCGAGCGGCAGGGGGCCAGAGGTATAGCAATCAGCCCCAGCATTTT. The rearrangement uses TRBV4-3 and TRBJ1-5; 8 bases are a match to TRBD1. After removal of 2 bases from V and 0 bases from J, the junction contained 21 bases not matched to a gene. Germline assignment: CDR1 LGHNA and CDR2 YSLEER. CDR3 size: 22 residues.

The J gene is TRBJ2-1, the V gene TRBV29-1; 10 positions agree with TRBD2. This CDR3 comprises 15 residues. J lost 9 bases, V lost 5 bases, and 13 bases had no gene match. Germline V gene lookup returns CDR1 SQVTM and CDR2 ANQGSEA. The CDR3 region is CSVTTAGGPFSEQFF. For the CDR3, the DNA is TGCAGCGTTACCACAGCGGGAGGGCCTTTCAGTGAGCAGTTCTTC.